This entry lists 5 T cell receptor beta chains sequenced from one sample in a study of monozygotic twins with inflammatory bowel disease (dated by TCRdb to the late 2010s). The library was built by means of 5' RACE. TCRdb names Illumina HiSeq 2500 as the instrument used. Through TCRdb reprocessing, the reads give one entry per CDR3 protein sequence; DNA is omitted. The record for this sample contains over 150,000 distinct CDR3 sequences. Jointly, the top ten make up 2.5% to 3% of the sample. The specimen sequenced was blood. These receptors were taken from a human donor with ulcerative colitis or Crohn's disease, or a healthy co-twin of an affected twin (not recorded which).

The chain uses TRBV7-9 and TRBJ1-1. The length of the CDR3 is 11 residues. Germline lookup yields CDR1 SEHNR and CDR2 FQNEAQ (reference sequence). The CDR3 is CASSLGSAAFF.

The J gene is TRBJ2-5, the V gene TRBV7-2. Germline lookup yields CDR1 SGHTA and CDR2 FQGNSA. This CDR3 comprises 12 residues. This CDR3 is CASSLVSETQYF.

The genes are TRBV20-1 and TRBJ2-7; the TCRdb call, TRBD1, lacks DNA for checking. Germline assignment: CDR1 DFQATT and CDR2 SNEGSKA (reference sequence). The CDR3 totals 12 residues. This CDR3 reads CSAQTGVYEQYF.

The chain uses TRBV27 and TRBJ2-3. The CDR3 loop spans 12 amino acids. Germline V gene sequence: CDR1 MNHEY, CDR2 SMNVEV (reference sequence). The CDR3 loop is CASSSRVDTQYF.

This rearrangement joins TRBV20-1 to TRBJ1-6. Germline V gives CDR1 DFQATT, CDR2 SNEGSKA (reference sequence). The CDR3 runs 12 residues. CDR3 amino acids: CSARDRLSPLHF.